This record concerns one T cell receptor (beta chain) sequence. Assay: immunoSEQ multiplex PCR; the TCRdb copy retains only in-frame clones and omits some. This table holds some 180,000 clones, about 83% found once. These data originate in a study of blood T cell repertoires in COVID-19. V shed 4 bases, J shed 8 bases, and the junction held 6 bases outside the gene matches. CDR1 MNHEY and CDR2 SVGAGI come from the germline V gene. The CDR3 runs 14 residues. Sequencing was carried out using PBMCs or T cells enriched from blood (not recorded which). The receptor was derived from a woman aged 25-40 years who had been exposed to COVID-19. The genes are TRBV6-5 and TRBJ1-4, with TRBD1 matching 8 bases. As DNA, the CDR3 is TGTGCCAGCAGTTGGGTGACAGGGGCAGAAAAACTGTTTTTT. Translation gives CASSWVTGAEKLFF.